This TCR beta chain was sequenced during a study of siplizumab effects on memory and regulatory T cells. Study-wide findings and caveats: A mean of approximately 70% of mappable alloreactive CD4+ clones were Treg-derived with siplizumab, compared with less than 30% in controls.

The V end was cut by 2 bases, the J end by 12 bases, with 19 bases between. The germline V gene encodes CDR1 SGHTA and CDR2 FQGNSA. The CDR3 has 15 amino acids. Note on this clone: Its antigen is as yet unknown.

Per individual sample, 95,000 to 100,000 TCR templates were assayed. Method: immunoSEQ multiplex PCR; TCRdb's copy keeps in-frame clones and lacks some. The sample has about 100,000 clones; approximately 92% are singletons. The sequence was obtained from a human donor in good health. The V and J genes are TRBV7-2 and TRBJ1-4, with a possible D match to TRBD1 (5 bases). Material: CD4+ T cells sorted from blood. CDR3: CASSLQGPLRSELFF. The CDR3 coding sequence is TGTGCCAGCAGCTTACAGGGCCCCTTGAGGAGTGAACTGTTTTTT.